This T cell receptor (beta chain) was captured in a study of shared clonotypes between healthy human individuals. V lost 2 bases, J lost 0 bases, and 9 bases lay in between. The CDR3 length is 14 residues. Germline CDR1 SGDLS, CDR2 YYNGEE. The repertoire was sequenced with immunoSEQ multiplex PCR; TCRdb's copy has only in-frame clones and lacks some. This sample has about 1.4 million clones, with about 96% found just once. As concerns this clone: The same CDR3 also results from other DNA sequences found in this sample.

The chain couples TRBV9 to TRBJ2-7; D is ambiguous. The TCR comes from a man in his thirties or forties in good health. The sequencing sample was made of naive CD4+ T cells sorted from blood. Subset described: CD45RA+ positively selected. The CDR3 here is CASSVSTASYEQYF. In DNA, the CDR3 is TGTGCCAGCAGCGTGAGCACAGCCTCCTACGAGCAGTACTTC.